The clone carrying this TCR beta chain was picked up one time. What it binds is unknown. The record originates from a study of shared clonotypes between healthy human individuals. Study-wide points: Naive subsets typically showed greater estimated richness than memory subsets. The authors expected sequencing depth to affect clonotype sharing among donors. Incomplete sequencing of sorted subsets was indicated by rarefaction despite large depth.

Terminally differentiated effector memory CD45RA+ cells were left out of the naive CD8 fraction, which was CD45RO-negative and positively selected for CCR7. The repertoire was sequenced with immunoSEQ multiplex PCR; TCRdb's copy has only in-frame clones and lacks some. Here the sample spans around 2,000,000 clones, over 85% being singletons. Between the trimmed V and J ends, which lost 3 bases and 7 bases, there was a span of 13 bases. Germline V gene data show CDR1 as GTSNPN and CDR2 as SVGIG (reference sequence). The CDR3 covers 13 residues. This receptor was taken from a man aged 18 to 29 in good health. Sequenced sample: naive CD8+ T cells sorted from blood. The rearrangement joins TRBV30 to TRBJ2-1, with D possibly TRBD2 on 6 matching bases. CDR3 DNA sequence: TGTGCCTGGAGCCCCGGTCGGGGGAATGAGCAGTTCTTC. It yields the protein CAWSPGRGNEQFF.